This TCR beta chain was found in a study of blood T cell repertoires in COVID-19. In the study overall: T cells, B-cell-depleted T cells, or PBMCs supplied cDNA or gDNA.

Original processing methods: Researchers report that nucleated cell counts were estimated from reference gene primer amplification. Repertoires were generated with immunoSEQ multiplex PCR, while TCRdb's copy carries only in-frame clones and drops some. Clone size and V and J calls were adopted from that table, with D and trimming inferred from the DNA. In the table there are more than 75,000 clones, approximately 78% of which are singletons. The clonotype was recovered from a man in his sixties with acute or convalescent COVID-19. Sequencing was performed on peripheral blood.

The CDR3 DNA sequence: TGTGCCAGCAGTGGGACAGCTTACGAGCAGTACTTC. Amino acids: CASSGTAYEQYF. This chain connects TRBV25-1 to TRBJ2-7, with a possible D match to TRBD1 (6 bases). In germline, CDR1 is MGHDK, CDR2 SYGVNS. CDR3 length: 12 amino acids. The ends were cut back, 4 bases at V and 4 bases at J, with 8 bases in the middle.